Listed here are 25 T cell receptor beta chains from one sample, sequenced in a study of tumor-infiltrating lymphocytes in primary liver carcinoma. From approximately 550 ng of total RNA, TCR beta-specific cDNA was reverse-transcribed using a constant-region primer. Three nested multiplex PCR rounds, a slightly modified ARM-PCR method, built the TCR beta libraries. A C-beta reverse primer and TRBV1-TRBV30 forward primers served in each of the first two PCR rounds, at 9 to 10 cycles apiece. TCRdb redid the calling of the multiplex PCR reads with MiXCR, one entry per CDR3 protein. Of more than 75,000 distinct CDR3 sequences detected, approximately 70% appear once; the ten largest clones hold approximately 19%. Both RNA and DNA were isolated together from around 20-30 mg of bulk tissue that had not been sorted. The sample taken for sequencing was liver tumor tissue from sampling region 1. Subset given: tumor region T1, superior pole. The receptor source for this set is a man aged 35 to 55 with primary liver carcinoma and hepatitis B virus infection.

This clonotype was seen more than once but under ten times. The chain uses TRBV30 and TRBJ2-2; a possible D gene is TRBD2 (6 bases). The CDR3 sequence is 14 residues long. The germline gives CDR1 GTSNPN, CDR2 SVGIG (reference sequence). Deletions cut 5 bases from V and 14 bases from J, with 24 bases between. CDR3 sequence: CAWAGQTLTGGLFF. The CDR3 coding sequence is TGTGCCTGGGCTGGACAAACACTCACCGGGGGACTGTTTTTT.

J is TRBJ1-1 and V is TRBV5-4, with TRBD1 matching 8 bases. Germline CDR1 is SGHNT and CDR2 is YYREEE (reference sequence). The CDR3 has 19 amino acids. J lost 0 bases, V lost 5 bases, and 18 bases had no gene match. As DNA, the CDR3 is TGTGCCAGCAGGCGAGGTATAACCGGACAGGGCAGGATGAACACTGAAGCTTTCTTT. Its translation: CASRRGITGQGRMNTEAFF.

V and J are TRBV11-3 and TRBJ2-1, with 9 bases lining up with TRBD2. CDR3 size: 19 residues. In germline, CDR1 is SGHNT, CDR2 YENEEA. The CDR3 loop is CVRSLDQREEFSSYNEQFF. The CDR3, as DNA: TGTGTCAGAAGCTTAGATCAGCGGGAGGAGTTCAGCTCCTACAATGAGCAGTTCTTC.

Note on this clonotype: A read error may produce the germline difference seen at one junction end. V usage is TRBV10-3 and J usage is TRBJ2-5, with D perhaps matching TRBD1 (6 bases). This CDR3 region has 14 residues. CDR1 is ENHRY and CDR2 is SYGVKD in the germline V gene. The CDR3 here is CVISPGDGYETQYF. CDR3 nucleotide sequence: TGTGTCATCAGCCCAGGGGACGGATATGAGACCCAGTACTTC.

This clonotype was seen many times. J is TRBJ2-1 and V is TRBV6-2 or TRBV6-3, with a weak D call TRBD1 (6 bases). The CDR3 loop spans 15 amino acids. The germline V and J ends were trimmed by 5 bases and 3 bases, with 14 bases remaining between them. Germline CDR1 is MNHEY and CDR2 is SVGEGT. The CDR3 loop is CASSPPLQGYNEQFF. In nucleotides, the CDR3 is TGTGCCAGCAGTCCCCCCTTACAGGGCTACAATGAGCAGTTCTTC.

This clonotype was detected once. V gene TRBV7-8 combines with J gene TRBJ2-3; tentatively, D is TRBD1 (5 bases). The CDR3 is 14 amino acids. Germline V gives CDR1 SGHVS, CDR2 FQNEAQ. V lost 9 bases to trimming and J lost 5 bases, with 18 bases between them. The CDR3 is CARTIGAVIDTQYF. The CDR3 region has the DNA TGTGCCAGGACCATAGGGGCGGTGATAGATACGCAGTATTTT.

The sample holds a few counts of this clonotype. A much larger clonotype is one base distant, so this may be a read error. No conserved phenylalanine or tryptophan ends this CDR3, so it is likely a read error. The genes are TRBV6-1 and TRBJ2-2; 10 nucleotides align to TRBD1. The CDR3 has 18 residues. The V and J ends lost 4 bases and 0 bases, in that order; junction bases with no gene match: 8. In germline, CDR1 is MNHNS, CDR2 SASEGT. This chain's CDR3 is CASSGGQGYATNTGELFL. The CDR3 DNA follows: TGTGCCAGCAGTGGGGGACAGGGGTACGCAACGAACACCGGGGAGCTGTTTCTT.

Ten or more counts support this clonotype. The chain has TRBV28 and TRBJ2-5; 8 bases map to TRBD1. The CDR3 covers 14 residues. V was pared by 6 bases and J by 8 bases, with 11 bases of the junction left unmatched. In germline, CDR1 is MDHEN, CDR2 SYDVKM. CDR3 nucleotide sequence: TGTGCCAGCAGCCCAGGGGGCCCCGATGATACCCAGTACTTC. Amino acids: CASSPGGPDDTQYF.

This clonotype was recorded at least ten times. The chain combines TRBV6-5 with TRBJ2-7; 10 bases align to TRBD2. Germline loops: CDR1 MNHEY, CDR2 SVGAGI. The CDR3 runs 17 residues. Trimming at V came to 5 bases and at J to 3 bases, leaving 13 bases not matched to a gene. The CDR3 coding sequence is TGTGCCAGCAGTCACTACATCGGACTAGCGGACCACTACGAGCAGTACTTC. It specifies CASSHYIGLADHYEQYF.

As regards this clonotype: It is likely a read error, because the conserved phenylalanine at the end of the CDR3 is missing. CDR3 amino acids: CASRLTGTEAFY. The DNA of the CDR3 is TGTGCCAGCAGATTAACGGGGACTGAAGCTTTCTAT. This chain uses TRBV11-2 with TRBJ1-1; D gene uncertain. The CDR3 length is 12 residues. Germline assignment: CDR1 SGHAT and CDR2 FQNNGV. Trimming removed 6 bases from V and 5 bases from J, with 10 bases in between.

With respect to this clonotype: One junction end does not reproduce the germline sequence, and a read error may be involved. The chain is built from TRBV12-3 or TRBV12-4 and TRBJ2-7; D is undetermined. The CDR3 is 13 amino acids. The CDR3 protein is CASSLEGSYEKYF. CDR3 DNA: TGTGCCAGCAGTTTAGAGGGAAGTTACGAGAAGTACTTC.

As concerns this clonotype: One junction end disagrees with the germline gene, perhaps due to a read error. The chain carries TRBV12-3 or TRBV12-4 and TRBJ2-5; TRBD2 is a possible D gene (6 bases). The CDR3 is 15 amino acids. The CDR3 DNA follows: TGTGCCAGCAGCGTGTCGGGAACTAGCCGTGAGACCCTGTACTTC. This sequence encodes CASSVSGTSRETLYF.

This clonotype has only a few counts. It may be a read error: a sequence one base away is much more abundant. The chain recombines TRBV6-2 or TRBV6-3 with TRBJ2-2; 9 nucleotides match TRBD1. Germline lookup yields CDR1 MNHEY and CDR2 SVGEGT. The CDR3 extends over 14 amino acids. Germline trimming cut 10 bases from V and 5 bases from J; bases unmatched to any gene: 8. The CDR3 region has the DNA TGTGCCAACATAGCCGGGACAGGGACCGGGGAGCTGTTTTTT. Translated: CANIAGTGTGELFF.

The J gene is TRBJ2-7, the V gene TRBV6-5; possible D gene TRBD1, 6 bases. The J call may be faulty, since TRBJ2-3 better matches the DNA end. This CDR3 region has 13 residues. From germline, CDR1 is MNHEY and CDR2 SVGAGI. CDR3 residues: CASRGDISYEQYF. CDR3 in DNA: TGTGCCAGCAGGGGGGACATTTCCTACGAGCAGTATTTT.

In regard to this clonotype: Relative to the germline gene, one junction end is altered; a read error may explain this. J is TRBJ1-6 and V is TRBV4-2, with a tentative D call TRBD1 (6 bases). The CDR3 has 16 amino acids. Germline V gives CDR1 LGHNA, CDR2 YNFKEQ. The CDR3: CAGSESRGGAYSSLHF. CDR3 sequence (DNA): TGTGCCGGCAGCGAATCCCGAGGGGGGGCTTACTCATCCCTCCACTTT.

Concerning this clonotype: This clone may be a read error of a much larger clone one base away. The chain employs TRBV19 and TRBJ1-5, with 7 bases matching TRBD1. The V gene end was trimmed by 9 bases and the J gene end by 7 bases; junction bases not matched to a gene: 9. There are 13 residues in the CDR3. Germline CDR1 and CDR2: LNHDA and SQIVND (reference sequence). As DNA, the CDR3 is TGTGCCAGAAGAGACAGGGTGGGACAGCCCCAGCATTTT. Residues: CARRDRVGQPQHF.

A word on this clonotype: One base away lies a much larger clone, so this may be a sequencing read error. V gene TRBV30 combines with J gene TRBJ1-5; a weak D match, TRBD1 (6 bases). The J call is doubtful: the DNA matches TRBJ2-3 better. Germline CDR1 is GTSNPN and CDR2 is SVGIG (reference sequence). CDR3 length: 14 residues. DNA for the CDR3: TGTGCCTGGAAGGACAGTTATAGCAATCAGCCCCAGTATTTT. This encodes CAWKDSYSNQPQYF.

Concerning this clonotype itself: The junction does not match germline at one end; this may be a read error. The rearrangement uses TRBV12-3 or TRBV12-4 and TRBJ2-7; TRBD1 matches 8 bases. This CDR3 has 13 amino acids. The CDR3 coding sequence is TGTGCCAGCAGTTCGGGACAGGCGAGTGAGCGGTGCTTC. Protein product: CASSSGQASERCF.

Concerning this clonotype: The conserved phenylalanine or tryptophan normally closing the CDR3 is absent here, so this likely arose from a read error. The V call is TRBV11-2, the J call TRBJ2-1; possibly TRBD2 for D (5 bases). Germline CDR1 SGHAT, CDR2 FQNNGV. The CDR3 totals 13 residues. The CDR3 DNA sequence: TGTGCTAGCAGCTTAGAAGTGGGAGCCGAGCAGTTCATC. This sequence encodes CASSLEVGAEQFI.

This clonotype was seen repeatedly, ten times or more. The V and J genes are TRBV7-9 and TRBJ1-1; D perhaps matches TRBD1 (6 bases). There are 13 residues in the CDR3. Per the germline V gene, CDR1 is SEHNR and CDR2 is FQNEAQ (reference sequence). The V end was cut by 5 bases, the J end by 1 base, with 8 bases between. The CDR3 sequence: CASSPRGNTEAFF. The CDR3 DNA reads as TGTGCCAGCAGCCCCAGGGGGAACACTGAAGCTTTCTTT.

This clonotype has a single count. This likely comes from a read error, as the CDR3 has no conserved phenylalanine or tryptophan at its end. The chain links TRBV6-1 to TRBJ2-5; D perhaps matches TRBD2 (5 bases). Looked up from germline, CDR1 is MNHNS and CDR2 is SASEGT. The CDR3 totals 12 residues. Between the trimmed V and J ends, which lost 8 bases and 4 bases, there was a span of 11 bases. In nucleotides, the CDR3 is TGTGCCAGCTCCGGGGTAGTAGAGACCCAGTACCTC. It encodes CASSGVVETQYL.

This clonotype occurred a few times. Just one base apart from a much larger clone, this may be a read error. The DNA for the CDR3 is TGTGCCAGCAGTAAACAGGGAGTAAACAATCAGCCCCGGCATTTT. Its protein product is CASSKQGVNNQPRHF. The chain joins TRBV6-2 or TRBV6-3 to TRBJ1-5, with TRBD1 as a possible D gene (6 bases). The germline V gene encodes CDR1 MNHEY and CDR2 SVGEGT. The CDR3 has 15 residues.

Of note for this clonotype: A junction boundary mismatches the germline segment, possibly from a read error. The chain links TRBV11-2 to TRBJ2-5, with TRBD2 matching 8 bases. CDR3 length: 16 amino acids. Germline assignment: CDR1 SGHAT and CDR2 FQNNGV. CDR3 sequence: CASSLGLAGGVETQHF. CDR3 nucleotide sequence: TGTGCCAGCAGCCTCGGACTGGCGGGAGGTGTAGAGACCCAGCACTTC.

Of note for this clonotype: The junction and the germline gene differ at one end; a read error may be behind it. The chain carries TRBV12-3 or TRBV12-4 and TRBJ2-3; no clear D. CDR3 length equals 14 residues. The CDR3 reads CASSFLIRTDTQYF. The CDR3 bases are TGTGCCAGTAGTTTCCTGATTAGAACAGATACGCAGTATTTT.

As to this clonotype: One base away lies a much larger clone, so this may be a sequencing read error. This chain connects TRBV24-1 to TRBJ2-1, with D perhaps TRBD1 (5 bases). Trimming left V 3 bases short and J 6 bases short, with 14 bases between. CDR3 length: 15 residues. From germline, CDR1 is KGHDR and CDR2 SFDVKD. CDR3 sequence reads: CATSDRSRVSNEQFF. CDR3 sequence (DNA): TGTGCCACCAGTGATAGGAGCAGGGTGAGCAATGAGCAGTTCTTC.